The 9 T cell receptor beta chains below were found in one sample sequenced in a study of T cells in Graves' hyperthyroidism and ophthalmopathy. TCR beta CDR3 regions were amplified from RNA. The primer set for the first-round RT-PCR of the TCR CDR3 was HTBI. TCRdb fed the multiplex PCR reads into MiXCR, producing one record per CDR3 protein. The sample shows about 700,000 distinct CDR3 sequences, approximately 14% of them seen only once. Sequenced input: blood. The receptors here all came from a woman aged 18-30 years with Graves' hyperthyroidism.

This chain joins TRBV7-9 and TRBJ1-2, with TRBD1 identical over 7 bases. Germline loops: CDR1 SEHNR, CDR2 FQNEAQ (reference sequence). The CDR3 totals 14 residues. The V segment lost 7 bases and the J segment 3 bases; nucleotides outside the gene matches: 8. CDR3 loop: CASNPRGGDYGYTF. CDR3 sequence (DNA): TGTGCCAGCAACCCCAGGGGGGGCGACTATGGCTACACCTTC.

This clonotype showed up many times. This chain uses TRBV20-1 with TRBJ2-1, with D possibly matching TRBD2 (5 bases). The germline V gene encodes CDR1 DFQATT and CDR2 SNEGSKA (reference sequence). V dropped 1 base and J dropped 9 bases, with 7 bases sitting between them. The CDR3 runs 11 residues. CDR3 sequence reads: CSARGGSEQFF. CDR3 nucleotides: TGCAGTGCTAGAGGTGGGAGTGAGCAGTTCTTC.

This clonotype showed up just once. A clone one base away is much larger, so this may be a read error. The gene calls are TRBV5-1 and TRBJ2-3, with 10 bases identical to TRBD2. This CDR3 has 18 residues. The germline V gene has CDR1 SGHRS and CDR2 YFSETQ. CDR3 nucleotide sequence: TGCGCCGGCAGCTTGGAGGGACTAGCGAAGACTAGCACAGATACGCAGTATTTT. This sequence encodes CAGSLEGLAKTSTDTQYF.

This sequence joins TRBV6-1 and TRBJ1-4; D remains ambiguous. V was cut by 6 bases and J by 4 bases, with 12 bases left in between. This CDR3 is built from 14 residues. The germline V gene encodes CDR1 MNHNS and CDR2 SASEGT. The CDR3 region has the DNA TGTGCCAGCAGCACGACCGCCTTTAATGAAAAACTGTTTTTT. Its protein is CASSTTAFNEKLFF.

This chain's CDR3 is CASCDRPNTEAFF. In DNA, the CDR3 is TGCGCCAGCTGCGACAGACCGAACACTGAAGCTTTCTTT. The chain uses TRBV4-3 and TRBJ1-1; maybe TRBD1 (5 bases). CDR1 and CDR2 from the germline V gene are LGHNA and YSLEER. V lost 8 bases to trimming and J lost 1 base, with 11 bases between them. The CDR3 spans 13 residues.

This clonotype was seen ten or more times. The chain combines TRBV29-1 with TRBJ2-1, with 14 bases lining up with TRBD2. The CDR3 has 14 amino acids. CDR1 SQVTM and CDR2 ANQGSEA come from the germline V gene. Trimming took 4 bases from V and 6 from J; bases not matched to a gene: 2. The CDR3 DNA reads as TGCAGCGTTGTCGGGACTAGCGGGAGCAATGAGCAGTTCTTC. It translates to CSVVGTSGSNEQFF.

This clonotype was seen more than once but under ten times. The chain joins TRBV14 to TRBJ2-1; D possibly corresponds to TRBD2 (5 bases). Trimming pared 1 base from V and 5 bases from J, leaving 9 bases between. Germline V gene sequence: CDR1 SGHDN, CDR2 FVKESK. The CDR3 length is 14 residues. CDR3 region: CASSQGTQNNEQFF. CDR3 DNA sequence: TGTGCCAGCAGCCAAGGGACTCAAAACAATGAGCAGTTCTTC.

There are many counts of this clonotype. This chain links TRBV20-1 with TRBJ2-1, with D hard to call. Germline loops: CDR1 DFQATT, CDR2 SNEGSKA (reference sequence). Trimming stripped 5 bases from V and 6 bases from J, with 8 bases between. The CDR3 length is 11 residues. The CDR3 here is CSAQSGNEQFF. Here the CDR3 DNA reads TGCAGTGCTCAGAGTGGCAATGAGCAGTTCTTC.

As regards this clonotype: At one of its ends the junction is not consistent with the germline gene, which may arise from a read error. This sequence joins TRBV7-9 and TRBJ1-2; 8 bases are shared with TRBD1. The V gene's germline CDR1 is SEHNR and CDR2 FQNEAQ (reference sequence). This CDR3 is 17 amino acids long. The chain's CDR3 is CAGSPSGTGMSNYGYTF. CDR3 DNA: TGTGCCGGCAGCCCCAGTGGGACAGGAATGTCTAACTATGGCTACACCTTC.